The clone carrying this T cell receptor (beta chain) was counted a few times. What it recognizes is unknown. MiXCR, applied by TCRdb to the reads, yields one record per CDR3 protein. The sample has about 770,000 distinct CDR3 sequences; just under 30% are singletons. This record comes from a study of T cell repertoires in cytomegalovirus infection. Broader study findings: Within the response measured ex vivo, HLA-C-restricted CMV-specific TCR beta clonotypes were dominant.

The CDR3 covers 16 residues. V was shortened by 3 bases and J by 1 base, with 13 bases between the two germline ends. The sample was cultured CD8+ T cells from PBMCs, taken from culture after CMV antigen stimulation. The rearrangement links TRBV12-3 or TRBV12-4 to TRBJ1-5; maybe TRBD1 (5 bases). The receptor was derived from a human donor in good health (CMV status not recorded). Some clones in this sample may be carry-over from other donors' samples. The chain's CDR3 is CASSFHLGLSNQPQHF. The CDR3 bases are TGTGCCAGCAGTTTCCATCTGGGGCTGAGCAATCAGCCCCAGCATTTT.